The sequence of this T cell receptor (beta chain) was determined in a study of memory CD4+ T cells and cytomegalovirus serostatus. Single viable CD3+CD4+CD8-CD45RO+ cells were sorted as the memory CD4+ T cells. As regards this clone: Its antigen is as yet unknown.

Per the original methods: After removing out-of-frame reads, around 2.2 million distinct TCRbeta sequences remained. TCRdb's table, derived via immunoSEQ multiplex PCR, lists solely in-frame clones and lacks some. For V, J and clone size, that table is used; D and trimming come from the DNA. In the table there are 40,000 to 55,000 clones, about four fifths of which are singletons. Findings of the study overall: Median bootstrapped AUC for CMV status was about 0.94 originally, 0.9 to 0.93 US-trained. CD4+ memory repertoires contained about two fifths of the roughly 150 reported CMV TCRbeta sequences.

The V gene lost 0 bases and the J gene lost 1 base, with 6 bases spanning the gap. In germline, CDR1 is MGHRA, CDR2 YSYEKL. This CDR3 is built from 14 residues. The material sequenced was memory CD4+ T cells from blood. The source of this sequence is an adult in good health and CMV-seronegative. This sequence joins TRBV4-1 and TRBJ1-1; D call uncertain. The CDR3 DNA is TGCGCCAGCAGCCAAGACAGACGGAACACTGAAGCTTTCTTT. The encoded protein is CASSQDRRNTEAFF.